This T cell receptor (beta chain) appears in the sequencing data of a study of blood T cell repertoires in COVID-19. About the research overall: Spain, Italy and the United States supplied samples that represented acute and convalescent COVID-19.

Clones were read by immunoSEQ multiplex PCR, and TCRdb kept only the in-frame ones, dropping some. The top ten clones hold roughly 9% of a sample with more than 130,000 clones, 84% of them seen once. This TCR was recovered from a woman aged 80 or older in a cohort sampled during active or convalescent COVID-19. The sample consisted of peripheral blood.

CDR3 DNA: TGTGCCAGTACCTGGGGATCCAGGGGTTGGTCACCCCTCCACTTT. Translated, it gives CASTWGSRGWSPLHF. The chain is built from TRBV6-6 and TRBJ1-6, with D perhaps TRBD1 (6 bases). Germline V CDR1 and CDR2: MNHNY, SVGAGI (reference sequence). Trimming stripped 9 bases from V and 10 bases from J, with 22 bases between. The CDR3 has 15 residues.